This T cell receptor (beta chain) was obtained from a study of T cell responses to AZD1222 COVID-19 vaccine. The study, taken as a whole, reports: As reported, nearly half of all spike-specific TCRs target variant regions that are unmutated.

The CDR3 covers 16 residues. CDR1 SGHAT and CDR2 FQNNGV come from the germline V gene. Trimming took 6 bases from V and 7 from J; bases not matched to a gene: 15. As regards this clone: Its target is not known.

Some clones are missing from TCRdb's copy, which holds only in-frame ones; the method was immunoSEQ multiplex PCR. In the table there are 150,000 to 200,000 clones, around 94% of which are singletons. The material was peripheral blood, obtained on day 0 of AZD1222 vaccination. J is TRBJ2-1 and V is TRBV11-2, with TRBD2 matching 7 bases. The TCR comes from an adult in good health. CDR3 region: CASRRAGTLLTNEQFF. Written as DNA, the CDR3 is TGTGCCAGCAGAAGAGCGGGGACGTTACTTACGAATGAGCAGTTCTTC.